These 13 T cell receptor beta chains originate from one sample sequenced in a study of blood T cell repertoires in COVID-19 (TCRdb year 2020). The method behind the library was the immunoSEQ multiplex PCR assay. Imported from immuneACCESS, the table was reduced by TCRdb to in-frame sequences with V and J called. These copies leave out some clones; in studies compared against another copy, an unresolved V gene accounts for under half, and the cause of the remainder is not known. Here the sample has 330,000 or so clones; approximately 87% occur a single time. The ten largest clonotypes hold more than 1.5% of the sample. The sample consisted of PBMCs or T cells enriched from blood (not recorded which). The origin of the receptors is a man in his forties in a cohort exposed to, infected with or recovered from COVID-19 (not recorded which).

The chain uses TRBV6-2 or TRBV6-3 and TRBJ2-7; D perhaps matches TRBD2 (5 bases). The CDR3 spans 14 residues. Germline CDR1 and CDR2: MNHEY and SVGEGT. V was pared by 1 base and J by 6 bases, with 13 bases between. The CDR3 reads CASSYFGVSREQYF. The CDR3 coding sequence is TGTGCCAGCAGTTACTTCGGGGTTTCCCGCGAGCAGTACTTC.

Worth noting for this clone: Other DNA sequences in this sample translate to the same CDR3. This sequence joins TRBV3-1 (or the pseudogene TRBV3-2) and TRBJ2-1, with 9 bases identical to TRBD2. The V and J ends lost 3 bases and 4 bases, in that order; junction bases with no gene match: 4. This CDR3 has 15 residues. Germline-derived CDR1 and CDR2 are LGHDT and YNNKEL (reference sequence). This CDR3 reads CASSQGAGGYNEQFF. In DNA, the CDR3 is TGTGCCAGCAGCCAGGGAGCGGGAGGTTACAATGAGCAGTTCTTC.

The chain couples TRBV5-4 to TRBJ1-6; TRBD1 might be the D (6 bases). Trimming took 2 bases from V and 7 from J, leaving 13 bases between them. This CDR3 spans 15 amino acids. CDR1 and CDR2 from the germline V gene are SGHNT and YYREEE (reference sequence). CDR3 in amino acids: CASSLKTGNNSPLHF. Written as DNA, the CDR3 is TGTGCCAGCAGCTTAAAAACAGGGAACAATTCACCCCTCCACTTT.

The chain combines TRBV19 with TRBJ1-2, with 7 bases lining up with TRBD1. Germline V CDR1 and CDR2: LNHDA, SQIVND (reference sequence). The V and J ends lost 6 bases and 4 bases, in that order; junction bases with no gene match: 14. The CDR3 is 16 amino acids. CDR3 region: CASSYLEGAHFYGYTF. CDR3 bases: TGTGCCAGTAGCTATTTGGAGGGGGCCCATTTCTATGGCTACACCTTC.

The chain uses TRBV7-2 and TRBJ2-7, with TRBD2 as a possible D gene (6 bases). V dropped 5 bases and J dropped 4 bases, with 15 bases sitting between them. CDR3 length: 14 residues. Per the germline V gene, CDR1 is SGHTA and CDR2 is FQGNSA. The CDR3 loop is CASSAPGLQYEQYF. CDR3 DNA sequence: TGTGCCAGCAGCGCCCCGGGACTCCAATACGAGCAGTACTTC.

The chain couples TRBV19 to TRBJ2-1; tentatively, D is TRBD1 (6 bases). The germline V and J ends were trimmed by 2 bases and 3 bases, with 11 bases remaining between them. The germline CDR1 and CDR2 sequences are LNHDA and SQIVND (reference sequence). The CDR3 sequence is 15 residues long. CDR3 in amino acids: CASSINGDNYNEQFF. CDR3 DNA: TGTGCCAGTAGTATAAACGGGGACAACTACAATGAGCAGTTCTTC. Together with reference TRBV19 and TRBJ2-1, the CDR3 gives the full variable domain: DGGITQSPKYLFRKEGQNVTLSCEQNLNHDAMYWYRQDPGQGLRLIYYSQIVNDFQKGDIAEGYSVSREKKESFPLTVTSAQKNPTAFYLCASSINGDNYNEQFFGPGTRLTVL.

The chain joins TRBV9 to TRBJ1-3, with D perhaps matching TRBD1 (6 bases). V lost 3 bases, J lost 4 bases, and 11 bases lay in between. CDR3 size: 14 residues. The germline V gene has CDR1 SGDLS and CDR2 YYNGEE. The DNA for the CDR3 is TGTGCCAGCAGCGCCGCAGGGACAGGAAACACCATATATTTT. Protein: CASSAAGTGNTIYF. Full variable domain (rest looked up from reference TRBV9 and TRBJ1-3): DSGVTQTPKHLITATGQRVTLRCSPRSGDLSVYWYQQSLDQGLQFLIQYYNGEERAKGNILERFSAQQFPDLHSELNLSSLELGDSALYFCASSAAGTGNTIYFGEGSWLTVV.

This clone appeared many times. The chain carries TRBV6-1 and TRBJ2-3, with D tentatively TRBD2 (5 bases). Germline V lookup: CDR1 MNHNS, CDR2 SASEGT. V gave up 2 bases and J gave up 2 bases, with 8 bases separating them. The CDR3 sequence is 14 residues long. The CDR3 loop is CASSERGDTDTQYF. The CDR3 bases are TGTGCCAGCAGTGAACGGGGAGACACAGATACGCAGTATTTT.

This clone appeared a few times. The V gene is TRBV27, the J gene TRBJ2-2; 10 nucleotides agree with TRBD2. With 2 bases clipped from V and 5 bases from J, the junction kept 8 bases outside the gene matches. CDR1 is MNHEY and CDR2 is SMNVEV in the germline V gene (reference sequence). This CDR3 spans 17 amino acids. CDR3 region: CASSLLGLAGVTGELFF. CDR3 in DNA: TGTGCCAGCAGTTTACTTGGGCTAGCGGGAGTAACCGGGGAGCTGTTTTTT.

The chain employs TRBV3-1 (or the pseudogene TRBV3-2) and TRBJ2-7; 8 nucleotides match TRBD2. V gave up 1 base and J gave up 1 base; unmatched junction bases: 9. Germline V gene data show CDR1 as LGHDT and CDR2 as YNNKEL (reference sequence). The CDR3 is 17 amino acids. The CDR3 DNA reads TGTGCCAGCAGCCAAGGTTTGTCCAGCGGGAGTTCCTACGAGCAGTACTTC. Protein sequence: CASSQGLSSGSSYEQYF.

The chain has TRBV11-2 and TRBJ1-2, with 7 nucleotides matching TRBD1. The germline gives CDR1 SGHAT, CDR2 FQNNGV. CDR3 length: 14 residues. V was pared by 4 bases and J by 6 bases, with 8 bases of the junction left unmatched. DNA for the CDR3: TGTGCCAGCAGCTCTCTCCAGGGGGAGAATGGCTACACCTTC. Translated: CASSSLQGENGYTF.

The V and J genes are TRBV12-5 and TRBJ2-7, with 10 positions matching TRBD1. This CDR3 spans 13 amino acids. Germline CDR1 and CDR2: LGHNT and FRNRAP. With V trimmed by 5 bases and J by 6 bases, 4 bases remained unmatched. The CDR3: CASGPDRGLEQYF. The CDR3 DNA reads TGTGCTAGTGGTCCCGACAGGGGGCTCGAGCAGTACTTC.

The chain couples TRBV7-2 to TRBJ2-1, with 12 bases aligning to TRBD1. Germline V gives CDR1 SGHTA, CDR2 FQGNSA. The CDR3 extends over 17 amino acids. The V and J ends lost 5 bases and 2 bases, in that order; junction bases with no gene match: 7. The CDR3 sequence: CASSPGQGAGTYNEQFF. The DNA for the CDR3 is TGTGCCAGCAGCCCGGGACAGGGGGCCGGTACCTACAATGAGCAGTTCTTC.